The clone carrying this T cell receptor beta chain occurred once. The antigen is unknown. The data derive from a study of T cell responses to AZD1222 COVID-19 vaccine. CDR3 size: 17 residues. V was cut by 2 bases and J by 8 bases, with 24 bases left in between. Germline-derived CDR1 and CDR2 are PRHDT and FYEKMQ (reference sequence). Study conclusions and caveats: Donors in the cohort were predominantly white British and more often female, and clonal diversity was possibly underestimated.

The repertoire was sequenced with immunoSEQ multiplex PCR; TCRdb's copy has only in-frame clones and lacks some. This table has about 180,000 clones, roughly 88% appearing once. This chain joins TRBV13 and TRBJ1-2; TRBD1 might be the D (5 bases). The source was peripheral blood, collected on day 0 of AZD1222 vaccination. The sequence came from an adult in good health. This CDR3 is CASSLKGGGPVTWGYTF. The CDR3 DNA is TGTGCCAGCAGCTTAAAGGGCGGGGGACCGGTAACGTGGGGCTACACCTTC.